This paragraph covers one T cell receptor (beta chain) sequence. Researchers attached unique molecular identifiers to individual cDNA molecules. TCRdb re-called the 5' RACE reads with MiXCR, one entry per CDR3 protein. Of approximately 70,000 distinct CDR3 sequences in the sample, 9% to 15% are singletons; the top ten hold about 4.5%. The data derive from a study of early T cells in non-severe SARS-CoV-2 infection. Background on the study: Sequenced bulk RNA came from whole blood that was unsorted, and chains were unpaired.

V trimming: 4 bases; J trimming: 0 bases; junction bases outside the gene matches: 7. The CDR3 has 18 amino acids. Germline CDR1 reads SEHNR; CDR2 reads FQNEAQ (reference sequence). This TCR was sampled from an adult who was a healthcare worker with PCR-confirmed SARS-CoV-2 infection or an uninfected control (not recorded which). The genes are TRBV7-9 and TRBJ2-6; 9 positions match TRBD1. Specimen: whole blood. The CDR3 protein is CASSSRDRAYSGANVLTF. The CDR3 DNA reads TGTGCCAGCAGCTCCCGGGACAGGGCCTACTCTGGGGCCAACGTCCTGACTTTC.